These T cell receptor beta chains were read from a single sample in a study of human T cells and chemical hapten exposure. TCRdb reprocessed the RACE reads via MiXCR and lists one record per CDR3 protein. The sample records 55,000 to 75,000 distinct CDR3 sequences, roughly 12% being singletons. The sample was whole blood, taken in connection with sensitization to the hapten diphenylcyclopropenone (DPC). The receptors come from a man aged 25-45 years with alopecia areata. Some clones in this sample may be carry-over from other donors' samples. Both conserved end residues are part of each CDR3. The order of the fields is clone size, D gene, J gene, V gene, CDR3 DNA, CDR3 protein. The D gene is left open where the match is weak. Size values are once, few and many counts, or a class for expanded clones, and some rows have none.

size: few
D: TRBD1
J: TRBJ1-3
V: TRBV7-3
DNA: TGTGCCAGCAGCACCCCGGGACAGGGAGGAGGAAACACCATATATTTT
CDR3: CASSTPGQGGGNTIYF

size: few
D: TRBD1
J: TRBJ1-3
V: TRBV7-7
DNA: TGTGCCAGCAGCTCCGGACAGGGGCCCATATATTTT
CDR3: CASSSGQGPIYF

size: -
D: -
J: TRBJ2-2
V: TRBV7-9
DNA: TGTGCCAGCAGCTTACTTGGTGGCACCGGGGAGCTGTTTTTT
CDR3: CASSLLGGTGELFF

size: few
D: -
J: TRBJ2-3
V: TRBV3-1
DNA: TGTGCCAGCAGCCTTATGCACACAGATACGCAGTATTTT
CDR3: CASSLMHTDTQYF

size: many
D: -
J: TRBJ2-7
V: TRBV24-1
DNA: TGTGCCACCGAGTCCCAGGGGGGCGAGCAGTACTTC
CDR3: CATESQGGEQYF

size: -
D: -
J: TRBJ2-7
V: TRBV7-2
DNA: TGTGCCAGCAGCTTTACCGGGGTCAACGAGCAGTACTTC
CDR3: CASSFTGVNEQYF

size: few
D: -
J: TRBJ2-4
V: TRBV12-3/TRBV12-4
DNA: TGTGCCAGCAGCCCCGGGGGAAACATTCAGTACTTC
CDR3: CASSPGGNIQYF

size: many
D: -
J: TRBJ1-1
V: TRBV3-1
DNA: TGTGCCAGCAGCCAAGGCGGCAGGGGAGCTGAAGCTTTCTTT
CDR3: CASSQGGRGAEAFF

size: -
D: TRBD2
J: TRBJ2-1
V: TRBV12-3/TRBV12-4
DNA: TGTGCCAGCAGTTCCCCCGGGGGGGCCTACAATGAGCAGTTCTTC
CDR3: CASSSPGGAYNEQFF

size: -
D: TRBD1
J: TRBJ2-7
V: TRBV28
DNA: TGTGCCAGCAGTTGGACAGGCCCGTACGAGCAGTACTTC
CDR3: CASSWTGPYEQYF

size: -
D: -
J: TRBJ2-7
V: TRBV12-2
DNA: TGTGCAAGTCGCTTAGTGGACAGGGGCTCCTACGAGCAGTACTTC
CDR3: CASRLVDRGSYEQYF

size: many
D: -
J: TRBJ1-1
V: TRBV6-5
DNA: TGTGCCAGCAGCAGGAACACTGAAGCTTTCTTT
CDR3: CASSRNTEAFF

size: -
D: -
J: TRBJ2-7
V: TRBV20-1
DNA: TGCAGTGCTAGACCGTCTGGGGCCTACGAGCAGTACTTC
CDR3: CSARPSGAYEQYF

size: many
D: TRBD1
J: TRBJ2-5
V: TRBV11-1
DNA: TGTGCCAGCAGCCGGATGGGACAGATACAAGAGACCCAGTACTTC
CDR3: CASSRMGQIQETQYF

size: many
D: -
J: TRBJ1-2
V: TRBV7-2
DNA: TGTGCCAGCAGCTTAGGACCCAGGACCGGCTATGGCTACACCTTC
CDR3: CASSLGPRTGYGYTF

size: few
D: -
J: TRBJ1-2
V: TRBV7-9
DNA: TGTGCCAGCAGCCCCTCCCCGGACAGTCACTATGGCTACACCTTC
CDR3: CASSPSPDSHYGYTF

size: many
D: -
J: TRBJ2-3
V: TRBV12-3/TRBV12-4
DNA: TGTGCCAGCAGTTTAATTAGGAAAGATACGCAGTATTTT
CDR3: CASSLIRKDTQYF

size: many
D: -
J: TRBJ2-7
V: TRBV14
DNA: TGTGCCAGCAGCCGGGTGTCGAGGATCTACGAGCAGTACTTC
CDR3: CASSRVSRIYEQYF

size: -
D: -
J: TRBJ1-6
V: TRBV29-1
DNA: TGCAGCGTTGCAATACAGGGTACAGAATCACCCCTCCACTTT
CDR3: CSVAIQGTESPLHF

size: many
D: -
J: TRBJ2-1
V: TRBV6-2/TRBV6-3
DNA: TGTGCCAGCACCTTGCCGGGGGCTTACAATGAGCAGTTCTTC
CDR3: CASTLPGAYNEQFF

size: many
D: -
J: TRBJ2-3
V: TRBV6-5
DNA: TGTGCCAGCAGGGGGGTAGACTCCAGCACAGATACGCAGTATTTT
CDR3: CASRGVDSSTDTQYF

size: few
D: TRBD1
J: TRBJ1-2
V: TRBV4-3
DNA: TGCGCCAGCAGCCAAAGACAGGGGAATGGCTACACCTTC
CDR3: CASSQRQGNGYTF

size: many
D: -
J: TRBJ1-1
V: TRBV19
DNA: TGTGCCAGTAGTTCAAGGACACAGGGCTACACTAGTGAAGCTTTCTTT
CDR3: CASSSRTQGYTSEAFF

size: few
D: -
J: TRBJ1-1
V: TRBV7-9
DNA: TGTGCCAGCACTCCCGGACCCTTGAACACTGAAGCTTTCTTT
CDR3: CASTPGPLNTEAFF

size: few
D: TRBD1
J: TRBJ2-2
V: TRBV28
DNA: TGTGCCAGCAGTACCCGACAGGGGAACACCGGGGAGCTGTTTTTT
CDR3: CASSTRQGNTGELFF

size: many
D: TRBD2
J: TRBJ2-1
V: TRBV7-2
DNA: TGTGCCAGCAGCTTAGCGCACGCTAGCGGTGGTGAGCAGTTCTTC
CDR3: CASSLAHASGGEQFF

size: few
D: TRBD2
J: TRBJ2-1
V: TRBV11-3
DNA: TGTGCCAGCATGGACGGGGGGGCCTCAGTTGAGCAGTTCTTC
CDR3: CASMDGGASVEQFF

size: many
D: TRBD2
J: TRBJ2-7
V: TRBV5-4
DNA: TGTGCCAGCAGCGTACTAGCGGGTAGCTCCTACGAGCAGTACTTC
CDR3: CASSVLAGSSYEQYF

size: -
D: TRBD1
J: TRBJ2-7
V: TRBV9
DNA: TGTGCCAGCAGCGAGGGGTTCAGTGGCAGGGGGCGCTACGAGCAGTACTTC
CDR3: CASSEGFSGRGRYEQYF

size: few
D: -
J: TRBJ2-7
V: TRBV28
DNA: TGTGCCAGCAGTCCTTATACAGGGTCCGAGTCCTACGAGCAGTACTTC
CDR3: CASSPYTGSESYEQYF

size: -
D: TRBD1
J: TRBJ2-5
V: TRBV11-2
DNA: TGTGCCAGCAGCTTTACAGGGGGCCTCCAAGAGACCCAGTACTTC
CDR3: CASSFTGGLQETQYF

size: -
D: -
J: TRBJ1-1
V: TRBV29-1
DNA: TGCAGCGCCGCGGCAGGGGAGGCGGGTGAAGCTTTCTTT
CDR3: CSAAAGEAGEAFF

size: -
D: TRBD1
J: TRBJ1-1
V: TRBV10-3
DNA: TGTGCCATCAGTGAGCCCAGAGTGGACAGGGAAGCTTTCTTT
CDR3: CAISEPRVDREAFF

size: few
D: -
J: TRBJ1-1
V: TRBV4-2
DNA: TGTGCCAGCAGCCAAGCAATAGGGTTGAACACTGAAGCTTTCTTT
CDR3: CASSQAIGLNTEAFF

size: -
D: -
J: TRBJ2-1
V: TRBV6-4
DNA: TGTGCCAGCAGTGACTCTGGGACGCGGAAGGAGCAGTTCTTC
CDR3: CASSDSGTRKEQFF

size: many
D: TRBD1
J: TRBJ1-5
V: TRBV18
DNA: TGTGCCAGCTCACCCGGGACAGCTGATCAGCCCCAGCACTTT
CDR3: CASSPGTADQPQHF

size: -
D: -
J: TRBJ1-4
V: TRBV7-9
DNA: TGTGCCAGCAGCTCACAGGGTTCGGATGAAAAACTGTTTTTT
CDR3: CASSSQGSDEKLFF

size: many
D: -
J: TRBJ1-1
V: TRBV5-1
DNA: TGCGCCAGCAGCTTGGCCAACCTAGTGGGCACTGAAGCTTTCTTT
CDR3: CASSLANLVGTEAFF

size: -
D: TRBD2
J: TRBJ2-7
V: TRBV27
DNA: TGTGCCAGCAGGGGACTAGCGGGATTCTACGAGCAGTACTTC
CDR3: CASRGLAGFYEQYF

size: few
D: -
J: TRBJ1-5
V: TRBV6-2/TRBV6-3
DNA: TGTGCCAGCAGTCGTCAGCGTAATAGCAATCAGCCCCAGCATTTT
CDR3: CASSRQRNSNQPQHF